Listed here are 28 T cell receptor beta chains from one sample, sequenced in a study of T cell repertoires in cytomegalovirus infection. These receptors lack a known antigen. TCRdb itself ran the reads through MiXCR, one entry per CDR3 protein. Of about a million distinct CDR3 sequences in the sample, approximately 32% were seen once. The sample consisted of cultured CD8+ T cells from PBMCs, taken from culture after CMV antigen stimulation. Receptors were obtained from a human donor in good health (CMV status not recorded). Some clones in this sample may be carry-over from other donors' samples.

The chain combines TRBV27 with TRBJ2-5; TRBD1 aligns across 9 bases. The CDR3 is made up of 15 amino acids. Per the germline V gene, CDR1 is MNHEY and CDR2 is SMNVEV (reference sequence). The ends lost 5 bases at V and 4 bases at J; junction bases unmatched: 8. CDR3 nucleotides: TGTGCCAGCAGTAATGACAGGGGGTCCAGAGAGACCCAGTACTTC. Protein product: CASSNDRGSRETQYF.

Concerning this clonotype: The conserved closing phenylalanine or tryptophan is absent in this CDR3, likely reflecting a read error. The rearrangement links TRBV6-2 or TRBV6-3 to TRBJ2-5; D is ambiguous. Germline V gene sequence: CDR1 MNHEY, CDR2 SVGEGT. The CDR3 spans 14 residues. Trimming took 3 bases from V and 2 from J, leaving 10 bases between them. The CDR3 coding sequence is TGTGCCAGCAGTTATGACGTACAGCAAGAGACCCAGTACCTC. As protein: CASSYDVQQETQYL.

V usage is TRBV6-1 and J usage is TRBJ1-2; no clear D gene. The CDR3 is 15 residues long. V was clipped by 3 bases and J by 3 bases, with 14 bases between them. The germline gives CDR1 MNHNS, CDR2 SASEGT. The CDR3 reads CASSDPVARDYGYTF. In nucleotides, the CDR3 is TGTGCCAGCAGTGATCCGGTCGCTCGGGACTATGGCTACACCTTC.

The genes are TRBV2 and TRBJ2-4; 8 bases agree with TRBD1. V was pared by 7 bases and J by 1 base, with 6 bases of the junction left unmatched. The germline gives CDR1 SNHLY, CDR2 FYNNEI. The length of the CDR3 is 15 residues. The CDR3, as DNA: TGTGCCAGCATTGGACAGGGTCGGGCCAAAAACATTCAGTACTTC. This translates into CASIGQGRAKNIQYF.

This clonotype was counted a few times. The chain couples TRBV6-6 to TRBJ2-1, with D uncertain. CDR1 is MNHNY, CDR2 SVGAGI, per germline (reference sequence). The CDR3 contains 13 residues. Trimming left V 4 bases short and J 4 bases short, with 8 bases between. The CDR3, as DNA: TGTGCCAGCAGTTTGACCCTATACAATGAGCAGTTCTTC. Its protein product is CASSLTLYNEQFF.

This clonotype has more than one count but fewer than ten. CDR3 sequence: CASSSYGDRGPQHF. Written as DNA, the CDR3 is TGCGCCAGCAGTTCGTATGGGGATCGGGGGCCCCAGCATTTT. V is TRBV4-1 and J is TRBJ1-5; D is undetermined. This CDR3 region has 14 residues. V shed 6 bases and J shed 9 bases, with 18 bases lying between them. Germline CDR1 MGHRA, CDR2 YSYEKL.

The V call is TRBV5-5, the J call TRBJ2-5; possibly TRBD1 for D (6 bases). The CDR3 is 18 residues long. Trimming took off 2 bases at V and 3 bases at J, with 23 bases between the two ends. Germline V gene data show CDR1 as SGHKS and CDR2 as YYEKEE (reference sequence). CDR3 nucleotides: TGTGCCAGCAGCTTCAGGTTAGTGGGGGCGCTCCTCGAAGAGACCCAGTACTTC. Translating it yields CASSFRLVGALLEETQYF.

This chain links TRBV20-1 with TRBJ2-5, with TRBD2 matching 8 bases. The CDR3 is 16 amino acids. Looked up from germline, CDR1 is DFQATT and CDR2 is SNEGSKA (reference sequence). V lost 7 bases and J lost 2; bases outside the gene matches: 15. In nucleotides, the CDR3 is TGCAGTGAATCTCCTCCTTCGGGGGGGAGGCAAGAGACCCAGTACTTC. As protein: CSESPPSGGRQETQYF.

This clonotype was counted many times. V gene TRBV7-9 combines with J gene TRBJ2-1; TRBD2 matches at 12 bases. The CDR3 covers 16 residues. Trimming took 4 bases from V and 2 from J; bases not matched to a gene: 3. Germline values: CDR1 SEHNR, CDR2 FQNEAQ (reference sequence). The chain's CDR3 is CASSSRLAGAYNEQFF. In DNA, the CDR3 is TGTGCCAGCAGCTCAAGACTAGCGGGGGCCTACAATGAGCAGTTCTTC.

This rearrangement joins TRBV27 to TRBJ2-7; a possible D gene is TRBD1 (5 bases). V dropped 2 bases and J dropped 3 bases, with 11 bases sitting between them. Looked up from germline, CDR1 is MNHEY and CDR2 is SMNVEV (reference sequence). The CDR3 length is 14 residues. CDR3: CASSLRAGNYEQYV. Written as DNA, the CDR3 is TGTGCCAGCAGTTTAAGGGCAGGGAACTACGAGCAGTACGTC.

This chain uses TRBV2 with TRBJ1-1; D remains ambiguous. Germline values: CDR1 SNHLY, CDR2 FYNNEI. This CDR3 comprises 11 residues. Trimming removed 9 bases at V and 1 base at J, with 6 bases between. CDR3 sequence reads: CARQTNTEAFF. For the CDR3, the DNA is TGTGCCAGACAAACGAACACTGAAGCTTTCTTT.

The rearrangement links TRBV6-5 to TRBJ2-2; D is perhaps TRBD1 (6 bases). CDR3 size: 15 residues. CDR1 is MNHEY and CDR2 is SVGAGI in the germline V gene. V shed 5 bases and J shed 4 bases, with 14 bases lying between them. In DNA, the CDR3 is TGTGCCAGCAGTCCACACCCAGGGGTCACCGGGGAGCTGTTTTTT. Its translation is CASSPHPGVTGELFF.

This chain joins TRBV13 and TRBJ2-1; no definite D call. Trimming removed 6 bases from V and 8 bases from J, with 17 bases in between. The CDR3 contains 14 residues. CDR1 and CDR2 from the germline V gene are PRHDT and FYEKMQ (reference sequence). For the CDR3, the DNA is TGTGCCAGCAGTAGTTTCCTAGAATCCCATGAGCAGTTCTTC. The encoded protein is CASSSFLESHEQFF.

The genes are TRBV6-8 and TRBJ2-3; 7 nucleotides match TRBD1. CDR3 length: 17 amino acids. With 4 bases clipped from V and 3 bases from J, the junction kept 13 bases outside the gene matches. Germline V gene sequence: CDR1 MNHGY, CDR2 SAAAGT. CDR3 protein: CASSSSTGYDLTDTQYF. The CDR3 DNA is TGTGCCAGCAGTTCGTCGACAGGGTACGACCTGACAGATACGCAGTATTTT.

The rearrangement links TRBV10-3 to TRBJ2-5; 7 bases map to TRBD1. Germline-derived CDR1 and CDR2 are ENHRY and SYGVKD. V shed 8 bases, J shed 5 bases, and the junction held 14 bases outside the gene matches. The CDR3 spans 15 residues. CDR3: CAILEKTGSRETQYF. The DNA of the CDR3 is TGTGCCATCCTCGAAAAGACAGGGAGTAGGGAGACCCAGTACTTC.

This clonotype was observed a handful of times. The chain combines TRBV7-8 with TRBJ2-7; D unclear. The CDR3 spans 13 residues. Germline V lookup: CDR1 SGHVS, CDR2 FQNEAQ. Trimming shortened V by 0 bases and J by 5 bases, and 8 bases separated the two germline ends. CDR3 in DNA: TGTGCCAGCAGCTTAGCACACGCTCACGAGCAGTACTTC. Protein sequence: CASSLAHAHEQYF.

This clonotype was found a few times. The rearrangement links TRBV24-1 to TRBJ2-1; no clear D gene. CDR3 length equals 13 residues. Germline CDR1 KGHDR, CDR2 SFDVKD. V shed 4 bases and J shed 4 bases, with 7 bases lying between them. The CDR3 reads CATSDALYNEQFF. DNA of the CDR3: TGTGCCACCAGTGACGCACTGTACAATGAGCAGTTCTTC.

CDR3 sequence (DNA): TGTGCCAGCAGTTTATTGGGGTACAAGGACACTGAAGCTTTCTTT. Protein sequence: CASSLLGYKDTEAFF. The gene calls are TRBV27 and TRBJ1-1; D is undetermined. V gave up 1 base and J gave up 3 bases, with 12 bases separating them. This CDR3 is built from 15 residues. Germline V gene sequence: CDR1 MNHEY, CDR2 SMNVEV (reference sequence).

This clonotype was seen a handful of times. The chain links TRBV12-3 or TRBV12-4 to TRBJ1-1; D not certain. The CDR3 is 10 amino acids. The ends were cut back, 6 bases at V and 10 bases at J, with 9 bases in the middle. The CDR3 sequence is CASSPRTAFF. The CDR3 DNA follows: TGTGCCAGCAGCCCCCGGACAGCTTTCTTT.

This clonotype has only a few counts. The V gene is TRBV2, the J gene TRBJ2-1, with D tentatively TRBD1 or TRBD2 (6 bases each). CDR3 size: 15 residues. V lost 7 bases and J 3 bases, leaving 16 bases between the germline ends. CDR1 SNHLY and CDR2 FYNNEI come from the germline V gene. CDR3 coding DNA: TGTGCCAGCACCGGACCGGGGGCGAGCTACAATGAGCAGTTCTTC. Its translation is CASTGPGASYNEQFF.

Many counts were recorded for this clonotype. J is TRBJ2-1 and V is TRBV12-3 or TRBV12-4; TRBD2 might be the D (5 bases). The ends were cut back, 6 bases at V and 10 bases at J, with 13 bases in the middle. CDR3 size: 12 residues. This CDR3 is CASSMDSLEQFF. CDR3 nucleotide sequence: TGTGCCAGCAGCATGGACTCCCTGGAGCAGTTCTTC.

This clonotype was counted between two and nine times. This chain joins TRBV12-3 or TRBV12-4 and TRBJ2-1, with 8 nucleotides matching TRBD1. The CDR3 covers 13 residues. Germline trimming cut 5 bases from V and 8 bases from J; bases unmatched to any gene: 5. CDR3 bases: TGTGCCAGCAGTCCAGGGGGCAGGGATGAGCAGTTCTTC. Amino acids: CASSPGGRDEQFF.

This clonotype has just a few counts. V and J are TRBV27 and TRBJ2-5; D may correspond to TRBD1 or TRBD2 (6 bases each). Germline V gene lookup returns CDR1 MNHEY and CDR2 SMNVEV (reference sequence). This CDR3 has 14 residues. V was trimmed by 4 bases and J by 1 base, leaving 10 bases between them. The CDR3 spells CASSSWGAQETQYF. The CDR3 DNA is TGTGCCAGCAGTTCGTGGGGGGCCCAAGAGACCCAGTACTTC.

In this sample, this clonotype turned up many times. The chain couples TRBV7-6 to TRBJ2-6; D remains unclear. From germline, CDR1 is SGHVS and CDR2 FNYEAQ. The CDR3 spans 14 residues. V gave up 2 bases and J gave up 0 bases, with 2 bases separating them. The CDR3 bases are TGTGCCAGCAGCTTAATCTCTGGGGCCAACGTCCTGACTTTC. It translates to CASSLISGANVLTF. Based on the CDR3 plus reference TRBV7-6 and TRBJ2-6, the full variable domain is GAGVSQSPRYKVTKRGQDVALRCDPISGHVSLYWYRQALGQGPEFLTYFNYEAQQDKSGLPNDRFSAERPEGSISTLTIQRTEQRDSAMYRCASSLISGANVLTFGAGSRLTVL.

The rearrangement uses TRBV12-3 or TRBV12-4 and TRBJ1-5; 11 bases align to TRBD1. There are 16 residues in the CDR3. The V and J ends lost 4 bases and 7 bases, in that order; junction bases with no gene match: 9. The CDR3 loop reads CASSSPGQGGIQPQHF. CDR3 DNA: TGTGCCAGCAGTTCCCCGGGACAGGGGGGAATCCAGCCCCAGCATTTT.

This clonotype was seen a handful of times. This chain uses TRBV3-1 with TRBJ2-3, with D maybe TRBD2 (6 bases). Germline CDR1 LGHDT, CDR2 YNNKEL (reference sequence). Trimming cost V 3 bases and J 0 bases, with 19 bases left between them. This CDR3 has 18 amino acids. In nucleotides, the CDR3 is TGTGCCAGCAGCCAGTCAGTTGTTTGGGGGGAAAGCACAGATACGCAGTATTTT. It translates to CASSQSVVWGESTDTQYF.

This clonotype was detected only a few times. The V call is TRBV7-9, the J call TRBJ2-7; a possible D gene is TRBD1 (5 bases). Trimming cost V 2 bases and J 3 bases, with 14 bases left between them. Germline CDR1 reads SEHNR; CDR2 reads FQNEAQ (reference sequence). The CDR3 loop spans 15 amino acids. The CDR3 is CASSLIVGADYEQYF. The CDR3 coding sequence is TGTGCCAGCAGCTTAATAGTAGGGGCCGACTACGAGCAGTACTTC.

The chain couples TRBV13 to TRBJ2-7, with D tentatively TRBD1 (6 bases). Deletions cut 5 bases from V and 2 bases from J, with 16 bases between. CDR3 length: 15 residues. The germline V gene encodes CDR1 PRHDT and CDR2 FYEKMQ (reference sequence). CDR3 DNA: TGTGCCAGCAGCCCAGGAGAGACAGGCACCTACGAGCAGTACTTC. Its protein is CASSPGETGTYEQYF.